A selection of T cell receptor beta chains follows, all from one sample in a study of shared clonotypes between healthy human individuals. Generated by immunoSEQ multiplex PCR, the TCRdb table keeps only in-frame clones and is missing some. The sample lists hundreds of thousands of clones, 85% to 95% occurring once. The sample taken for sequencing was naive CD8+ T cells sorted from blood. These receptors were taken from a young woman in good health. Each CDR3 is given with its conserved first and last residue. D genes are given only for firm matches.

J: TRBJ2-7; V: TRBV27; D: TRBD2; DNA: TGTGCCAGCACCAGTAGCGGGGGTGCCACCTACGAGCAGTACTTC; CDR3: CASTSSGGATYEQYF
J: TRBJ2-7; V: TRBV27; D: .; DNA: TGTGCCAGCAGTGATAGAGGCTCTCACGAGCAGTACTTC; CDR3: CASSDRGSHEQYF
J: TRBJ2-2; V: TRBV4-1; D: .; DNA: TGCGCCAGCAGCCAAGGGGGACACCTCACCGGGGAGCTGTTTTTT; CDR3: CASSQGGHLTGELFF
J: TRBJ2-2; V: TRBV5-1; D: .; DNA: TGCGCCAGCAGCTTAGTGTGGGAGCAGAACACCGGGGAGCTGTTTTTT; CDR3: CASSLVWEQNTGELFF
J: TRBJ1-3; V: TRBV7-8; D: TRBD1; DNA: TGTGCCAGCAGGGGCGCCGGGACAGAAGGAAACACCATATATTTT; CDR3: CASRGAGTEGNTIYF
J: TRBJ2-1; V: TRBV10-1; D: .; DNA: TGCGCCAGCAGCTCCAGTAGGCTCCCCAGCTCCTACAATGAGCAGTTCTTC; CDR3: CASSSSRLPSSYNEQFF
J: TRBJ2-7; V: TRBV2; D: .; DNA: TGTGCCAGCGGGCTGGGGCTGGCCTACGAGCAGTACTTC; CDR3: CASGLGLAYEQYF
J: TRBJ2-2; V: TRBV29-1; D: TRBD2; DNA: TGCAGCGCTAGCGGGTACACCGGGGAGCTGTTTTTT; CDR3: CSASGYTGELFF
J: TRBJ2-5; V: TRBV9; D: TRBD2; DNA: TGTGCCAGCAGCGCCGATAGCGGGAGAGAGACCCAGTACTTC; CDR3: CASSADSGRETQYF
J: TRBJ2-7; V: TRBV29-1; D: .; DNA: TGCAGCGTCGAAAAGGGCTACGAGCAGTACTTC; CDR3: CSVEKGYEQYF
J: TRBJ2-1; V: TRBV9; D: TRBD2; DNA: TGTGCCAGCAGCTCGAACCCTAGCGGGAGGGATGGTGAGCAGTTCTTC; CDR3: CASSSNPSGRDGEQFF
J: TRBJ2-1; V: TRBV4-2; D: TRBD2; DNA: TGTGCCAGCAGCCAAGATAGTTTAGGGACTAGCGTCTACAATGAGCAGTTCTTC; CDR3: CASSQDSLGTSVYNEQFF